These T cell receptor beta chains were read from a single sample in a study of T cell responses to AZD1222 COVID-19 vaccine. Here immunoSEQ multiplex PCR was the method, and the copy in TCRdb shows in-frame clones only, minus some. The sample holds about 130,000 clones, approximately 83% seen once. The material was peripheral blood, obtained on day 0 of AZD1222 vaccination. The receptors were gathered from an adult in good health. Each CDR3 is given with its conserved first and last residue. A D gene is named only where the DNA matches it firmly. Not all rows give a size; the values are once, few, many and, for expanded clones, a class.

J: TRBJ2-3
size: few
D: TRBD2
V: TRBV3-1/TRBV3-2
DNA: TGTGCCAGCAGCCAGATGGGAGTAGCGGGGGGGCTGGCGTATTTT
CDR3: CASSQMGVAGGLAYF

J: TRBJ2-3
size: -
D: -
V: TRBV5-1
DNA: TGCGCCAGCAGCTCCCGATTCTCGGGGGATACGCAGTATTTT
CDR3: CASSSRFSGDTQYF

J: TRBJ1-1
size: -
D: TRBD1
V: TRBV18
DNA: TGTGCCAGCTCTCGCACCGGGACAGTCATGAACACTGAAGCTTTCTTT
CDR3: CASSRTGTVMNTEAFF

J: TRBJ2-2
size: -
D: TRBD2
V: TRBV3-1/TRBV3-2
DNA: TGTGCCAGCAGCACATACACTAGCGGGGTGAACACCGGGGAGCTGTTTTTT
CDR3: CASSTYTSGVNTGELFF

J: TRBJ1-2
size: -
D: -
V: TRBV2
DNA: TGTGCCAGCACCCTGGAAAGGAGCAAGGGCTACACCTTC
CDR3: CASTLERSKGYTF

J: TRBJ2-5
size: -
D: TRBD1
V: TRBV18
DNA: TGTGCCAGCTCACCCTCCGGGACAGGGACGGGAGAGACCCAGTACTTC
CDR3: CASSPSGTGTGETQYF

J: TRBJ1-2
size: -
D: TRBD1
V: TRBV27
DNA: TGTGCCAGCAGTTTCCAGGGGGTTGATGGCTACACCTTC
CDR3: CASSFQGVDGYTF

J: TRBJ1-6
size: -
D: TRBD1
V: TRBV19
DNA: TGTGCCAGTAGTCTGACCCGCGGGGACAGGGACTCACCCCTCCACTTT
CDR3: CASSLTRGDRDSPLHF

J: TRBJ2-2
size: -
D: TRBD1
V: TRBV30
DNA: TGTGCCCGGAGAGGGGGCGTCACGAACACCGGGGAGCTGTTTTTT
CDR3: CARRGGVTNTGELFF

J: TRBJ2-1
size: -
D: TRBD1
V: TRBV2
DNA: TGTGCCAGCAGCAACCAGGGGGCTGATGAGCAGTTCTTC
CDR3: CASSNQGADEQFF

J: TRBJ1-5
size: -
D: -
V: TRBV7-6
DNA: TGTGCCAGCAGCCCAATAGTGGCGGGACAGCCCCAGCATTTT
CDR3: CASSPIVAGQPQHF

J: TRBJ2-5
size: -
D: -
V: TRBV7-8
DNA: TGTGCCAGCAGCGCCCGCGTAGCGAGGAACGTGGTACGAGAGACCCAGTACTTC
CDR3: CASSARVARNVVRETQYF

J: TRBJ1-1
size: -
D: -
V: TRBV28
DNA: TGTGCCAGCAGTGGGCCCGTGGTTCGGAACACTGAAGCTTTCTTT
CDR3: CASSGPVVRNTEAFF

J: TRBJ2-7
size: -
D: -
V: TRBV6-5
DNA: TGTGCCAGCAGTTGGGCGGGTTACGGCGAGCAGTACTTC
CDR3: CASSWAGYGEQYF

J: TRBJ1-2
size: once
D: -
V: TRBV10-1
DNA: TGCGCCAGCAGTGATGGGGTCTATGGCTACACCTTC
CDR3: CASSDGVYGYTF

J: TRBJ1-5
size: -
D: -
V: TRBV30
DNA: TGTGCCTGGAGTGTAGGGGGGTTCGAACAGCCCCAGCATTTT
CDR3: CAWSVGGFEQPQHF

J: TRBJ2-3
size: -
D: -
V: TRBV9
DNA: TGTGCCAGCAGCGCCGTGGGGGTGTTATATTTT
CDR3: CASSAVGVLYF

J: TRBJ1-4
size: -
D: -
V: TRBV30
DNA: TGTGCCTGGAGCCCCCTTAATGAAAAACTGTTTTTT
CDR3: CAWSPLNEKLFF

J: TRBJ1-2
size: -
D: -
V: TRBV27
DNA: TGTGCCAGCCGCCCCGCCGGGGGGCAAGCCTATGGCTACACCTTC
CDR3: CASRPAGGQAYGYTF

J: TRBJ1-5
size: once
D: TRBD1
V: TRBV6-6
DNA: TGTGCCAGCAGGCTCACAGGGGGAAGCAATCAGCCCCAGCATTTT
CDR3: CASRLTGGSNQPQHF

J: TRBJ1-5
size: -
D: -
V: TRBV27
DNA: TGTGCCAGCGGGTATCAGCCCCAGCATTTT
CDR3: CASGYQPQHF

J: TRBJ1-2
size: -
D: TRBD1
V: TRBV6-5
DNA: TGTGCCAGCAGTCGGGGACAGGGAGGGGTCTATGGCTACACCTTC
CDR3: CASSRGQGGVYGYTF

J: TRBJ2-5
size: once
D: TRBD2
V: TRBV28
DNA: TGTGCCAGCAGTTTACTAGCGGGGGACCAAGAGACCCAGTACTTC
CDR3: CASSLLAGDQETQYF

J: TRBJ1-1
size: -
D: -
V: TRBV12-3/TRBV12-4
DNA: TGTGCCAGCAGGCCGGGACACTTTGAAGCTTTCTTT
CDR3: CASRPGHFEAFF

J: TRBJ1-2
size: -
D: -
V: TRBV5-1
DNA: TGCGCCAGCAGCTTGGAACGTTCGGCCAATGGCTACACCTTC
CDR3: CASSLERSANGYTF

J: TRBJ2-3
size: few
D: TRBD1
V: TRBV2
DNA: TGTGCCAGCCTTGACAGGGGTGGGGGGAATACGCAGTATTTT
CDR3: CASLDRGGGNTQYF

J: TRBJ1-5
size: -
D: -
V: TRBV4-2
DNA: TGTGCCAGCAGCCAAGGAGGAGAGTATGGCAATCAGCCCCAGCATTTT
CDR3: CASSQGGEYGNQPQHF

J: TRBJ1-1
size: -
D: -
V: TRBV7-2
DNA: TGTGCCAGCAGCTTAAGACGGTATGAAGCTTTCTTT
CDR3: CASSLRRYEAFF

J: TRBJ1-1
size: few
D: -
V: TRBV7-9
DNA: TGTGCCAGCAGCGACACCTTGAACACTGAAGCTTTCTTT
CDR3: CASSDTLNTEAFF

J: TRBJ1-3
size: -
D: -
V: TRBV18
DNA: TGTGCCAGCTCACCACTGGCGCCGGAGCGAGGAAACACCATATATTTT
CDR3: CASSPLAPERGNTIYF

J: TRBJ2-1
size: -
D: TRBD2
V: TRBV5-4
DNA: TGTGCCAGCGCTACTACTAGCGCCAATGAGCAGTTCTTC
CDR3: CASATTSANEQFF

J: TRBJ2-5
size: -
D: -
V: TRBV3-1/TRBV3-2
DNA: TGTGCCAGCAGCCAAGGAGGGGTCGGGGAGACCCAGTACTTC
CDR3: CASSQGGVGETQYF

J: TRBJ1-1
size: -
D: TRBD1
V: TRBV5-4
DNA: TGTGCCAGCAGCACACAGGGGGAGGCCACTGAAGCTTTCTTT
CDR3: CASSTQGEATEAFF

J: TRBJ2-7
size: -
D: TRBD2
V: TRBV11-3
DNA: TGTGCCAGCAGCTCCAGGGACTATTCAGAACAGGAGCAGTACTTC
CDR3: CASSSRDYSEQEQYF

J: TRBJ1-6
size: once
D: -
V: TRBV6-6
DNA: TGTGCCAGCAGTTACTCTAGGCCACTCAATTCACCCCTCCACTTT
CDR3: CASSYSRPLNSPLHF

J: TRBJ2-2
size: -
D: -
V: TRBV10-1
DNA: TGCGCCAGCAGTGATGTAGGGGTCCCGAACACCGGGGAGCTGTTTTTT
CDR3: CASSDVGVPNTGELFF

J: TRBJ2-2
size: -
D: -
V: TRBV28
DNA: TGTGCCAGCAGTTTTTTTGGGGGGCTGACCGGGGAGCTGTTTTTT
CDR3: CASSFFGGLTGELFF

J: TRBJ1-6
size: -
D: -
V: TRBV12-3/TRBV12-4
DNA: TGTGCCACGAAGACAGACGCCGTCTCACCCCTCCACTTT
CDR3: CATKTDAVSPLHF

J: TRBJ1-5
size: -
D: -
V: TRBV9
DNA: TGTGCCAGCAGCTCCGGACAAGCCAGCAATCAGCCCCAGCATTTT
CDR3: CASSSGQASNQPQHF

J: TRBJ1-1
size: -
D: -
V: TRBV1
DNA: TGCACCAGCAGCCAAGATCGAGACACGGGCACTGAAGCTTTCTTT
CDR3: CTSSQDRDTGTEAFF

J: TRBJ1-6
size: -
D: -
V: TRBV18
DNA: TGTGCCAGCTCACCTCTCTCGGGGGGCCTCGGATCACCCCTCCACTTT
CDR3: CASSPLSGGLGSPLHF

J: TRBJ2-7
size: -
D: TRBD1
V: TRBV18
DNA: TGTGCCAGCTCACCTCATCCGGGACAGGCCTACGAGCAGTACTTC
CDR3: CASSPHPGQAYEQYF

J: TRBJ1-5
size: -
D: -
V: TRBV6-5
DNA: TGTGCCAGCAGTTACACGGGGGGAGGTCAGCCCCAGCATTTT
CDR3: CASSYTGGGQPQHF

J: TRBJ2-1
size: -
D: -
V: TRBV5-1
DNA: TGCGCCAGCAGCTTGGTGTTTGGCTCCTACAATGAGCAGTTCTTC
CDR3: CASSLVFGSYNEQFF

J: TRBJ1-5
size: -
D: -
V: TRBV12-3/TRBV12-4
DNA: TGTGCCGGCAGCCCGGGTGAGGGTCAGCCCCAGCATTTT
CDR3: CAGSPGEGQPQHF

J: TRBJ2-1
size: -
D: -
V: TRBV29-1
DNA: TGCAGCGTCCAGGGGAATGAGCAGTTCTTC
CDR3: CSVQGNEQFF

J: TRBJ1-2
size: -
D: TRBD1
V: TRBV28
DNA: TGTGCCAGCAGTTTGGGACAGGGAAGCCAGGGCTCCTATGGCTACACCTTC
CDR3: CASSLGQGSQGSYGYTF

J: TRBJ2-5
size: -
D: TRBD1
V: TRBV6-2/TRBV6-3
DNA: TGTGCCAGCAGTTACGGGGGACAGGAGCAAGAGACCCAGTACTTC
CDR3: CASSYGGQEQETQYF

J: TRBJ2-7
size: -
D: TRBD2
V: TRBV18
DNA: TGTGCCAGCTCACCTCTAGCGGGAGAGGACTACGAGCAGTACTTC
CDR3: CASSPLAGEDYEQYF

J: TRBJ2-7
size: -
D: -
V: TRBV15
DNA: TGTGCCACCAGGGGGGGCTCTGGCTACGAGCAGTACTTC
CDR3: CATRGGSGYEQYF

J: TRBJ2-1
size: -
D: -
V: TRBV28
DNA: TGTGCCAGCAGTTTCGAATCTGGGTTAAGGTCTCGGTTCTTC
CDR3: CASSFESGLRSRFF

J: TRBJ2-1
size: once
D: -
V: TRBV6-5
DNA: TGTGCCAGCCTAGGGGGGACAGAGAAATATGGGCAGTTCTTC
CDR3: CASLGGTEKYGQFF

J: TRBJ1-3
size: -
D: -
V: TRBV7-6
DNA: TGTGCCAGCAGCTCCTCAGCCGCTAGCTCTGGAAACACCATATATTTT
CDR3: CASSSSAASSGNTIYF

J: TRBJ2-3
size: -
D: -
V: TRBV7-9
DNA: TGTGCCAGCAGTGGCGGGCGATCCGGAGATACGCAGTATTTT
CDR3: CASSGGRSGDTQYF

J: TRBJ2-3
size: once
D: TRBD2
V: TRBV5-6
DNA: TGTGCCAGCAGCTTGGAAGGGACTAGCGCAGATACCACAGATACGCAGTATTTT
CDR3: CASSLEGTSADTTDTQYF